Listed below are T cell receptor beta chains from one sample, sequenced in a study of PD-1 blockade in classical Hodgkin lymphoma. Generated by immunoSEQ multiplex PCR, the TCRdb table keeps only in-frame clones and is missing some. The sample records more than 85,000 clones, around 90% being singletons. Here the sequenced sample was peripheral blood mononuclear cells (PBMCs), taken before the fourth cycle of nivolumab. These receptors all stem from a human donor with classical Hodgkin lymphoma. Each CDR3 is given with its conserved first and last residue. Each record gives: V gene, J gene, CDR3 length, clone size, D gene, CDR3 DNA, CDR3 protein. D genes are given only for firm matches. Some rows have no size entry. The others give once, few or many, or a class for an expanded clone.

TRBV6-5	TRBJ1-5	11	NA	NA	TGTGCCAGCAGCGCGGGGCAGCCCCAGCATTTT	CASSAGQPQHF
TRBV30	TRBJ2-1	15	NA	NA	TGTGCCTGGAAGGCCGGGACCTTATACTACAATGAGCAGTTCTTC	CAWKAGTLYYNEQFF
TRBV5-1	TRBJ2-1	15	NA	TRBD1	TGCGCCAGCAGCCCACGGACAGGGGGGACCCTTGAGCAGTTCTTC	CASSPRTGGTLEQFF
TRBV7-2	TRBJ1-2	12	NA	NA	TGTGCCAGCAGCCTACCAAACTATGGCTACACCTTC	CASSLPNYGYTF
TRBV7-2	TRBJ1-5	18	once	NA	TGTGCCAGCAGCGCGAGGAATGGGGTCGTATATAGCAATCAGCCCCAGCATTTT	CASSARNGVVYSNQPQHF
TRBV10-3	TRBJ1-2	16	once	TRBD1	TGTGCCATCAGTGAGACCCCGGGTCGGACAGGCTTAGGCTACACCTTC	CAISETPGRTGLGYTF
TRBV19	TRBJ2-1	14	NA	NA	TGTGCCAGTAGTATTTCCAGCTCCTACAATGAGCAGTTCTTC	CASSISSSYNEQFF
TRBV7-9	TRBJ2-4	15	NA	NA	TGTGCCAGCAGCCCTGACTGGACCGAGCGAAACATTCAGTACTTC	CASSPDWTERNIQYF
TRBV14	TRBJ2-1	14	NA	NA	TGTGCCAGCAGTCCAAGCGTAATTATCGATGAGCAGTTCTTC	CASSPSVIIDEQFF
TRBV30	TRBJ2-7	14	NA	TRBD1	TGTGCCTGGAGCCCGGGACAGGGCTCCTACGAGCAGTACTTC	CAWSPGQGSYEQYF
TRBV28	TRBJ1-1	15	NA	NA	TGTGCCAGCAGGCGTTCCTGGGAAAGGAACACTGAAGCTTTCTTT	CASRRSWERNTEAFF
TRBV5-1	TRBJ2-3	15	NA	TRBD2	TGCGCCAGCAGCAGGACTAGCGGGAGGGCAGATACGCAGTATTTT	CASSRTSGRADTQYF
TRBV5-1	TRBJ2-3	14	NA	TRBD1	TGCGCCAGCTTTCAGGGGGAGAGCACAGATACGCAGTATTTT	CASFQGESTDTQYF
TRBV7-9	TRBJ1-4	13	NA	NA	TGTGCCAGCAGCTTAGTATCGGATGAAAAACTGTTTTTT	CASSLVSDEKLFF
TRBV2	TRBJ1-2	15	NA	TRBD1	TGTGCCAGCACTAAGCGCCGGGACAGCCCCTATGGCTACACCTTC	CASTKRRDSPYGYTF
TRBV19	TRBJ1-5	15	once	NA	TGTGCCAGTAGTATCGCGTCGAGGAGCAATCAGCCCCAGCATTTT	CASSIASRSNQPQHF
TRBV20-1	TRBJ1-1	11	NA	TRBD1	TGCAGTGCCAAAGGGACAGCCGAAGCTTTCTTT	CSAKGTAEAFF
TRBV11-2	TRBJ2-1	13	NA	NA	TGTGCCAGCAGTTTTAGGCCCTTCCATGAGCAGTTCTTC	CASSFRPFHEQFF
TRBV19	TRBJ2-2	15	NA	TRBD1	TGTGCCAGTAGCCGAGGACAGGGGAGGACCGGGGAGCTGTTTTTT	CASSRGQGRTGELFF
TRBV11-2	TRBJ2-3	15	NA	NA	TGTGCCAGCAGCTTAGATCAGGCTGCTCTCTCCGCGCAGTATTTT	CASSLDQAALSAQYF
TRBV28	TRBJ1-5	17	NA	NA	TGTGCCAGCAGCTCAGACAGAGCCCGTAGGAGCAATCAGCCCCAGCATTTT	CASSSDRARRSNQPQHF
TRBV19	TRBJ2-7	14	NA	NA	TGTGCCAGTAGTCCGGCTAGCGATGTCTACGAGCAGTACTTC	CASSPASDVYEQYF
TRBV19	TRBJ2-7	14	NA	NA	TGTGCCAGTAGTATAGGTAGGAAATTCTACGAGCAGTACTTC	CASSIGRKFYEQYF
TRBV19	TRBJ1-5	15	NA	TRBD1	TGTGCCACACGGACCAGGGACAGTCGAAATCAGCCCCAGCATTTT	CATRTRDSRNQPQHF
TRBV19	TRBJ1-5	14	NA	NA	TGTGCCAGTAGCAACGCATATAGCAATCAGCCCCAGCATTTT	CASSNAYSNQPQHF
TRBV5-4	TRBJ1-2	15	once	TRBD1	TGTGCCAGCAGCTTCGACAGGGGGCGAAACTATGGCTACACCTTC	CASSFDRGRNYGYTF
TRBV4-3	TRBJ1-2	15	NA	NA	TGCGCCAGCAGCCAAGAGGCGGACGGCATCTATGGCTACACCTTC	CASSQEADGIYGYTF
TRBV10-2	TRBJ2-7	18	once	TRBD2	TGCGCCAGCAGTGAGTATAGTTGGGCTAGCGGGACTAACTACGAGCAGTACTTC	CASSEYSWASGTNYEQYF
TRBV18	TRBJ2-3	15	NA	NA	TGTGCCAGCTCCCCCGGGACTGGTGGTTTGGATACGCAGTATTTT	CASSPGTGGLDTQYF
TRBV19	TRBJ2-7	15	NA	NA	TGTGCCAGTAGTATTGTGGGGGACGCCTCCTACGAGCAGTACTTC	CASSIVGDASYEQYF
TRBV7-8	TRBJ1-1	13	NA	NA	TGTGCCAGCAGACCTAGGGCAGTTGGGGATGCTTTCTTT	CASRPRAVGDAFF
TRBV4-2	TRBJ1-1	14	NA	NA	TGTGCCAGCAGCCAAACATGGGGGGGCACTGAAGCTTTCTTT	CASSQTWGGTEAFF
TRBV28	TRBJ2-3	14	once	NA	TGTGCCAGCAGTCTTCGGACAGGCACAGATACGCAGTATTTT	CASSLRTGTDTQYF
TRBV5-6	TRBJ2-7	13	NA	TRBD2	TGTGCCAGCAGCCCTAGCGGCTCCTACGAGCAGTACTTC	CASSPSGSYEQYF
TRBV6-4	TRBJ2-1	15	NA	TRBD1	TGTGCCAGCAGCCCAGGACAGGGGCCCTACAATGAGCAGTTCTTC	CASSPGQGPYNEQFF
TRBV7-7	TRBJ2-1	15	NA	NA	TGTGCTAGCAGCTTAGGAGCTACCTACTACAATGAGCAGTTCTTC	CASSLGATYYNEQFF
TRBV6-6	TRBJ1-1	12	NA	NA	TGTGCCAGCAGAGGGACTGCTCCTGAAGCTTTCTTT	CASRGTAPEAFF
TRBV7-2	TRBJ1-4	16	NA	NA	TGTGCCAGCAGCGAAAGCAAGTCGGCAGGGAGCGTAAAACTGTTTTTT	CASSESKSAGSVKLFF
TRBV5-5	TRBJ2-7	15	once	NA	TGTGCCAGCAGCTTGAATAGTTTTTCCTCCTACGAGCAGTACTTC	CASSLNSFSSYEQYF
TRBV7-5	TRBJ2-1	13	NA	NA	TGTGTCAGAAGCTTAGCGTCTACAGTTGAGCAGTTCTTC	CVRSLASTVEQFF
TRBV27	TRBJ1-5	14	NA	NA	TGTGCCAGCAGCAGGGACGGAGTCAATCAGCCCCAGCATTTT	CASSRDGVNQPQHF
TRBV19	TRBJ2-7	14	NA	TRBD1	TGTGCCAGTAGTCTTACAGGGGGTTCCCACGAGCAGTACTTC	CASSLTGGSHEQYF
TRBV7-9	TRBJ1-1	11	NA	NA	TGTGCCAGCAGCTTAAAGCTTGAAGCTTTCTTT	CASSLKLEAFF
TRBV27	TRBJ1-3	12	NA	NA	TGTGCCAGCATCGGCTCTGGAAACACCATATATTTT	CASIGSGNTIYF
TRBV6-1	TRBJ2-7	15	NA	TRBD1	TGTGCCAGCAGCTACGGGACAGGGAGCACCTACGAGCAGTACTTC	CASSYGTGSTYEQYF
TRBV7-8	TRBJ1-4	16	once	NA	TGTGCCAGCAGCTGGGGGACCGGGACCACAAATGAAAAACTGTTTTTT	CASSWGTGTTNEKLFF
TRBV2	TRBJ2-7	12	NA	NA	TGTGCCAGCAGAAGCGGCACCTACGAGCAGTACTTC	CASRSGTYEQYF
TRBV27	TRBJ2-7	14	once	TRBD1	TGTGCCAGCAGTCTCACAGGGGACTCCTACGAGCAGTACTTC	CASSLTGDSYEQYF
TRBV7-2	TRBJ1-2	17	NA	TRBD1	TGTGCCAGCAGCTCCTTACTCTTGACCAGGGGGGATGCTGGCTACACCTTC	CASSSLLLTRGDAGYTF
TRBV28	TRBJ2-7	15	NA	TRBD2	TGTGCCAGCAGGGTTGGGGGGGTGTATTCTGACGAGCAGTACTTC	CASRVGGVYSDEQYF
TRBV6-6	TRBJ1-4	15	NA	NA	TGTGCCAGCAGTTACGGGGCAGCTTCTAATGAAAAACTGTTTTTT	CASSYGAASNEKLFF
TRBV19	TRBJ1-3	14	NA	NA	TGTGCCAGTAGTGAGTACGGGAGTGGTGACACCATATATTTT	CASSEYGSGDTIYF